These 22 T cell receptor beta chains share one sample of origin, sequenced in a study of technical replicates of blood from several donors. The repertoire was sequenced with immunoSEQ multiplex PCR; TCRdb's copy has only in-frame clones and lacks some. The sample contains under 80,000 clones, about nine tenths of which appear only once. The sequenced sample consisted of T cells isolated from PBMCs. The receptors derive from a human donor in good health. Some clones in this sample may be carry-over from other donors' samples.

The V gene is TRBV30, the J gene TRBJ1-1, with TRBD1 matching 9 bases. V shed 1 base, J shed 0 bases, and the junction held 9 bases outside the gene matches. This CDR3 has 17 residues. The V gene's germline CDR1 is GTSNPN and CDR2 SVGIG (reference sequence). For the CDR3, the DNA is TGTGCCTGGAGTGATGACAGGGGGTTAACCATGAACACTGAAGCTTTCTTT. Its protein product is CAWSDDRGLTMNTEAFF.

The V call is TRBV10-3, the J call TRBJ1-2, with D tentatively TRBD1 (5 bases). Germline assignment: CDR1 ENHRY and CDR2 SYGVKD. V was pared by 3 bases and J by 4 bases, with 12 bases between. This CDR3 has 14 amino acids. Here the CDR3 reads CAISEGASGYGYTF. CDR3 nucleotides: TGTGCCATCAGTGAAGGGGCTTCGGGCTATGGCTACACCTTC.

The chain carries TRBV5-5 and TRBJ2-2; D unclear. V was cut by 2 bases and J by 3 bases, with 8 bases left in between. Germline V gene lookup returns CDR1 SGHKS and CDR2 YYEKEE (reference sequence). The CDR3 has 14 amino acids. In nucleotides, the CDR3 is TGTGCCAGCAGCTTTTTCATTGACACCGGGGAGCTGTTTTTT. Translating gives CASSFFIDTGELFF.

V gene TRBV7-2 combines with J gene TRBJ2-1; the match to TRBD2 covers 16 bases. This CDR3 has 17 amino acids. The trim removed 5 bases at V and 2 bases at J, leaving 3 bases unmatched. Per germline, CDR1 SGHTA and CDR2 FQGNSA. CDR3 coding DNA: TGTGCCAGCAGCACCGGGACTAGCGGGAGGGCCTACAATGAGCAGTTCTTC. Translated: CASSTGTSGRAYNEQFF.

Relative to its sample, this clone is medium-sized (0.01 to 0.1%). The chain employs TRBV5-1 and TRBJ1-1, with D unclear. The germline V gene encodes CDR1 SGHRS and CDR2 YFSETQ. The V and J ends lost 2 bases and 0 bases respectively, with 5 bases between them. This CDR3 comprises 13 residues. The CDR3 sequence is CASSFQMNTEAFF. The CDR3 DNA is TGCGCCAGCAGCTTTCAAATGAACACTGAAGCTTTCTTT.

This chain connects TRBV29-1 to TRBJ1-2; D not certain. Deletions cut 8 bases from V and 8 bases from J, with 15 bases between. Per the germline V gene, CDR1 is SQVTM and CDR2 is ANQGSEA. The CDR3 spans 11 residues. CDR3 loop: CSLGIRGGYTF. The CDR3 nucleotides are TGCAGCCTGGGGATTCGAGGGGGCTACACCTTC.

The J gene is TRBJ2-1, the V gene TRBV4-2; TRBD2 aligns across 8 bases. CDR3 length: 16 residues. After removal of 0 bases from V and 8 bases from J, the junction contained 9 bases not matched to a gene. Germline V gene sequence: CDR1 LGHNA, CDR2 YNFKEQ. Here the CDR3 reads CASSQDGAGAGDEQFF. The CDR3 region has the DNA TGTGCCAGCAGCCAAGATGGGGCGGGAGCGGGGGATGAGCAGTTCTTC.

The chain uses TRBV4-2 and TRBJ1-2, with a tentative D call TRBD1 (6 bases). Germline V lookup: CDR1 LGHNA, CDR2 YNFKEQ. The CDR3 has 14 residues. V was cut by 0 bases and J by 7 bases, with 12 bases left in between. The CDR3 DNA sequence: TGTGCCAGCAGCCAAGATACAGGGAGGGGTGGCTACACCTTC. It translates to CASSQDTGRGGYTF.

The chain is built from TRBV28 and TRBJ2-7; D not resolved. The CDR3 covers 13 residues. Germline V lookup: CDR1 MDHEN, CDR2 SYDVKM. The V end was cut by 3 bases, the J end by 3 bases, with 9 bases between. The CDR3 here is CASSLARFYEQYF. CDR3 sequence (DNA): TGTGCCAGCAGTTTGGCTAGGTTCTACGAGCAGTACTTC.

This clone appeared once. V gene TRBV27 combines with J gene TRBJ1-6, with 8 nucleotides matching TRBD1. With V trimmed by 7 bases and J by 8 bases, 7 bases remained unmatched. This CDR3 comprises 14 residues. The V gene's germline CDR1 is MNHEY and CDR2 SMNVEV (reference sequence). This CDR3 is CASKDGQGDSPLHF. Here the CDR3 DNA reads TGTGCCAGCAAGGACGGACAGGGAGATTCACCCCTCCACTTT.

This clone was counted a single time. The J gene is TRBJ2-3, the V gene TRBV5-1; TRBD2 agrees at 8 bases. Germline CDR1 SGHRS, CDR2 YFSETQ. CDR3 length: 17 amino acids. V gave up 1 base and J gave up 4 bases; unmatched junction bases: 11. The CDR3: CASSLFTGRAVADTQYF. The CDR3 DNA reads TGCGCCAGCAGCTTGTTTACCGGGAGGGCAGTGGCAGATACGCAGTATTTT.

This clone was detected once. The chain couples TRBV18 to TRBJ1-2; 7 bases fit TRBD1. The J segment lost 5 bases and the V segment lost 2 bases, leaving 2 bases of the junction unmatched. Germline V gene data show CDR1 as KGHSH and CDR2 as LQKENI. This CDR3 is built from 13 residues. This CDR3 reads CASSPATGYGYTF. CDR3 nucleotide sequence: TGTGCCAGCTCACCAGCGACAGGGTATGGCTACACCTTC.

The gene calls are TRBV10-1 and TRBJ2-1; D remains ambiguous. The CDR3 has 14 residues. Trimming stripped 4 bases from V and 6 bases from J, with 13 bases between. CDR1 and CDR2 from the germline V gene are WNHNN and SYGVQD (reference sequence). The CDR3 here is CASSGQLQTNEQFF. The CDR3 DNA reads as TGCGCCAGCAGTGGTCAGTTACAGACCAATGAGCAGTTCTTC.

Regarding this clone: The same CDR3 also results from other DNA sequences found in this sample. The V call is TRBV18, the J call TRBJ2-7; D may be TRBD2 (6 bases). Germline V gives CDR1 KGHSH, CDR2 LQKENI. The CDR3 consists of 11 residues. With 3 bases removed from V and 6 bases from J, the gap between germline ends came to 6 bases. The CDR3 nucleotides are TGTGCCAGCTCACCGGGGGGCGAGCAGTACTTC. Protein sequence: CASSPGGEQYF.

The chain carries TRBV9 and TRBJ1-4; D unclear. V was clipped by 4 bases and J by 8 bases, with 15 bases between them. This CDR3 is built from 14 residues. Germline V gives CDR1 SGDLS, CDR2 YYNGEE. This chain's CDR3 is CASSPRLHEEKLFF. The CDR3 nucleotides are TGTGCCAGCAGCCCCCGCTTACACGAAGAAAAACTGTTTTTT.

The V gene is TRBV7-9, the J gene TRBJ2-3; tentatively, D is TRBD1 (5 bases). This CDR3 has 17 amino acids. The V end lost 5 bases, the J end lost 2 bases, and 20 bases lay between the germline ends. Looked up from germline, CDR1 is SEHNR and CDR2 is FQNEAQ (reference sequence). The CDR3 here is CASSPPSQGSPTDTQYF. The CDR3 coding sequence is TGTGCCAGCAGCCCCCCAAGTCAGGGCTCCCCCACAGATACGCAGTATTTT.

The V gene is TRBV29-1, the J gene TRBJ2-5, with D possibly TRBD1 on 6 matching bases. The CDR3 length is 15 residues. The germline V and J ends were trimmed by 8 bases and 5 bases, with 24 bases remaining between them. CDR1 is SQVTM and CDR2 is ANQGSEA in the germline V gene. Here the CDR3 reads CSSLWSGGAGETQYF. The CDR3 DNA follows: TGCAGCTCCCTATGGTCTGGGGGCGCCGGTGAGACCCAGTACTTC.

The DNA of the CDR3 is TGTGCCAGCAGCGTACCAATTGCGGGGGCGAACACCGGGGAGCTGTTTTTT. This translates into CASSVPIAGANTGELFF. This chain connects TRBV9 to TRBJ2-2, with TRBD2 matching 7 bases. The length of the CDR3 is 17 residues. The germline gives CDR1 SGDLS, CDR2 YYNGEE. The trim removed 1 base at V and 0 bases at J, leaving 6 bases unmatched. Drawing the rest from reference TRBV9 and TRBJ2-2, the complete variable domain is DSGVTQTPKHLITATGQRVTLRCSPRSGDLSVYWYQQSLDQGLQFLIQYYNGEERAKGNILERFSAQQFPDLHSELNLSSLELGDSALYFCASSVPIAGANTGELFFGEGSRLTVL.

V is TRBV4-1 and J is TRBJ2-2; TRBD2 matches 8 bases. V gave up 4 bases and J gave up 4 bases; unmatched junction bases: 8. The CDR3 totals 16 residues. Looked up from germline, CDR1 is MGHRA and CDR2 is YSYEKL. In DNA form, the CDR3 reads TGCGCCAGCAGCCCATGGACTAGCCGTGGCACCGGGGAGCTGTTTTTT. This encodes CASSPWTSRGTGELFF.

Here the CDR3 reads CASSQGGGAYEQYF. The CDR3 DNA sequence: TGCGCCAGCAGCCAAGGAGGAGGGGCCTACGAGCAGTACTTC. The chain employs TRBV4-3 and TRBJ2-7; D perhaps matches TRBD2 (6 bases). The germline gives CDR1 LGHNA, CDR2 YSLEER. Trimming removed 1 base from V and 2 bases from J, with 9 bases in between. CDR3 length equals 14 residues.

The rearrangement joins TRBV10-3 to TRBJ2-2, with 11 bases lining up with TRBD2. CDR1 ENHRY and CDR2 SYGVKD come from the germline V gene. The CDR3 loop spans 16 amino acids. Trimming at V came to 3 bases and at J to 7 bases, leaving 7 bases not matched to a gene. The chain's CDR3 is CAISDNSGRAYGELFF. CDR3 DNA sequence: TGTGCCATCAGTGACAATAGCGGGAGGGCGTACGGGGAGCTGTTTTTT.

The chain carries TRBV4-1 and TRBJ1-2; 7 nucleotides agree with TRBD1. CDR3 size: 17 residues. With 4 bases clipped from V and 6 bases from J, the junction kept 17 bases outside the gene matches. From germline, CDR1 is MGHRA and CDR2 YSYEKL. This CDR3 reads CASSPQRKAQGENGYTF. CDR3 nucleotides: TGCGCCAGCAGCCCCCAGAGGAAGGCTCAGGGGGAAAATGGCTACACCTTC.